The 17 T cell receptor beta chains reported below all come from one sample, sequenced in a study of cytomegalovirus exposure and HLA in healthy donors. 13 Jbeta primers and 60 Vbeta primers were used for the PCR. Assay: immunoSEQ multiplex PCR; the TCRdb copy retains only in-frame clones and omits some. The sample holds about 130,000 clones, just under 85% seen once. Sequencing was done on a sample of PBMCs. The source is a boy aged 2-9 years in good health and CMV-seronegative.

V and J are TRBV14 and TRBJ2-1, with 11 bases fitting TRBD2. CDR1 and CDR2 from the germline V gene are SGHDN and FVKESK. The V segment lost 4 bases and the J segment 4 bases; nucleotides outside the gene matches: 3. The CDR3 runs 15 residues. This chain's CDR3 is CASSRPSGGYNEQFF. The CDR3 coding sequence is TGTGCCAGCAGCCGTCCTAGCGGGGGGTACAATGAGCAGTTCTTC.

A remark on this clone: Relative to the germline gene, one junction end is altered; a read error may explain this. The rearrangement links TRBV7-9 to TRBJ1-6; unclear D gene. Germline V lookup: CDR1 SEHNR, CDR2 FQNEAQ (reference sequence). The CDR3 has 17 amino acids. The CDR3 nucleotides are TGTTCCAGCAGCCAAACGGGGTCCCTTAGCCCTAATTCACCCCTCCACTTT. This gives the protein CSSSQTGSLSPNSPLHF. Full variable domain (outside the CDR3, taken from reference TRBV7-9 and TRBJ1-6): DTGVSQNPRHKITKRGQNVTFRCDPISEHNRLYWYRQTLGQGPEFLTYFQNEAQLEKSRLLSDRFSAERPKGSFSTLEIQRTEQGDSAMYLCSSSQTGSLSPNSPLHFGNGTRLTVT.

This clone was detected a few times. V is TRBV10-1 and J is TRBJ2-1; D is perhaps TRBD2 (5 bases). CDR1 is WNHNN and CDR2 is SYGVQD in the germline V gene (reference sequence). Trimming removed 6 bases at V and 6 bases at J, with 9 bases between. The CDR3 loop spans 12 amino acids. CDR3 DNA: TGCGCCAGCAGCGACGGGATCAATGAGCAGTTCTTC. Translation gives CASSDGINEQFF.

This rearrangement joins TRBV7-2 to TRBJ2-5; 8 bases map to TRBD2. Trimming cost V 4 bases and J 4 bases; bases outside gene matches: 11. This CDR3 is built from 16 residues. Germline loops: CDR1 SGHTA, CDR2 FQGNSA. The CDR3, as DNA: TGTGCCAGCAGCTCCCAACGGGGGGGGGCGGGAGAGACCCAGTACTTC. Its translation is CASSSQRGGAGETQYF. Variable domain in full (rest from reference TRBV7-2 and TRBJ2-5): GAGVSQSPSNKVTEKGKDVELRCDPISGHTALYWYRQSLGQGLEFLIYFQGNSAPDKSGLPSDRFSAERTGGSVSTLTIQRTQQEDSAVYLCASSSQRGGAGETQYFGPGTRLLVL.

This clone appeared a few times. V and J are TRBV6-6 and TRBJ2-7; 10 bases line up with TRBD2. Looked up from germline, CDR1 is MNHNY and CDR2 is SVGAGI (reference sequence). V shed 0 bases and J 2 bases; nucleotides not matched to a gene: 1. The CDR3 spans 15 residues. The CDR3 protein is CASSYSSGGAYEQYF. As DNA, the CDR3 is TGTGCCAGCAGTTACTCGAGCGGGGGGGCCTACGAGCAGTACTTC.

The genes are TRBV11-3 and TRBJ2-1; 8 positions match TRBD1. CDR1 and CDR2 (germline): SGHNT, YENEEA. The CDR3 loop spans 16 amino acids. The V segment lost 2 bases and the J segment 4 bases; nucleotides outside the gene matches: 7. CDR3 bases: TGTGCCAGCAGCTTAAATTGGGGACAGGAGTACAATGAGCAGTTCTTC. This encodes CASSLNWGQEYNEQFF.

This chain uses TRBV27 with TRBJ1-1, with D tentatively TRBD1 (6 bases). The CDR3 spans 14 residues. Trimming removed 2 bases from V and 4 bases from J, with 11 bases in between. From germline, CDR1 is MNHEY and CDR2 SMNVEV (reference sequence). CDR3 nucleotides: TGTGCCAGCAGTTTAACAGGGTCCATCACTGAAGCTTTCTTT. It yields the protein CASSLTGSITEAFF.

This chain connects TRBV11-1 to TRBJ2-1; 11 bases agree with TRBD2. The V segment lost 6 bases and the J segment 6 bases; nucleotides outside the gene matches: 4. The CDR3 totals 14 residues. Germline CDR1 is SGHAT and CDR2 is FQDESV (reference sequence). The CDR3: CASSLAGGVNEQFF. The CDR3 DNA follows: TGTGCCAGCAGTCTAGCGGGGGGCGTCAATGAGCAGTTCTTC.

The chain links TRBV6-1 to TRBJ2-1, with 11 bases lining up with TRBD2. V lost 4 bases and J lost 8; bases outside the gene matches: 4. The CDR3 sequence is 14 residues long. CDR1 and CDR2 (germline): MNHNS, SASEGT. CDR3 sequence (DNA): TGTGCCAGCAGTGTACTAGCGGGAGTCGATGAGCAGTTCTTC. Translated: CASSVLAGVDEQFF.

The genes are TRBV30 and TRBJ1-1; 8 bases are shared with TRBD1. The CDR3 is 15 residues long. Germline CDR1 and CDR2: GTSNPN and SVGIG (reference sequence). J lost 4 bases, V lost 2 bases, and 9 bases had no gene match. CDR3 sequence (DNA): TGTGCCTGGAGTCTTCAGGACAGGGTTGGCACTGAAGCTTTCTTT. It codes for CAWSLQDRVGTEAFF.

This chain joins TRBV9 and TRBJ1-2, with TRBD1 as a possible D gene (6 bases). Germline values: CDR1 SGDLS, CDR2 YYNGEE. V lost 4 bases and J 2 bases, leaving 15 bases between the germline ends. CDR3 length: 15 amino acids. The CDR3 DNA sequence: TGTGCCAGCAGCCCCACGACAGGAACGAACTATGGCTACACCTTC. This gives the protein CASSPTTGTNYGYTF.

This chain joins TRBV9 and TRBJ2-7, with TRBD1 matching over 9 bases. Per germline, CDR1 SGDLS and CDR2 YYNGEE. V lost 4 bases to trimming and J lost 2 bases; unmatched junction nucleotides: 4. This CDR3 has 14 residues. The CDR3 loop reads CASSRQGETYEQYF. The CDR3 bases are TGTGCCAGCAGCAGACAGGGGGAAACCTACGAGCAGTACTTC.

The gene calls are TRBV7-9 and TRBJ1-2; 7 nucleotides agree with TRBD1. CDR1 is SEHNR and CDR2 is FQNEAQ in the germline V gene (reference sequence). The V and J ends lost 1 base and 1 base, in that order; junction bases with no gene match: 15. The CDR3 contains 19 residues. DNA of the CDR3: TGTGCCAGCAGCTTAGGCCCCGGACAGGAAAAGGATCTTAACTATGGCTACACCTTC. Amino acids: CASSLGPGQEKDLNYGYTF.

The V call is TRBV6-6, the J call TRBJ1-1; D remains unclear. Germline lookup yields CDR1 MNHNY and CDR2 SVGAGI (reference sequence). The CDR3 spans 13 residues. Trimming stripped 5 bases from V and 1 base from J, with 8 bases between. The CDR3 is CASSVTENTEAFF. The DNA for the CDR3 is TGTGCCAGCAGTGTCACAGAGAACACTGAAGCTTTCTTT.

The chain is built from TRBV7-8 and TRBJ2-3; TRBD2 matches 7 bases. Unmatched junction bases numbered 11, after V lost 5 bases and J lost 0 bases. The germline V gene has CDR1 SGHVS and CDR2 FQNEAQ. CDR3 length: 17 residues. CDR3 loop: CASSPPVGSGSTDTQYF. CDR3 nucleotide sequence: TGTGCCAGCAGCCCCCCTGTGGGTAGCGGGAGCACAGATACGCAGTATTTT.

The chain links TRBV11-2 to TRBJ2-7; D may match TRBD1 or TRBD2 (5 bases each). CDR3 length: 18 amino acids. Germline CDR1 SGHAT, CDR2 FQNNGV. V was shortened by 4 bases and J by 3 bases, with 25 bases between the two germline ends. DNA of the CDR3: TGTGCCAGCAGCTCACTTAATACCGGGACCCAAACTAGCTACGAGCAGTACGTC. It specifies CASSSLNTGTQTSYEQYV.

This chain links TRBV7-9 with TRBJ2-7; 9 positions match TRBD2. Germline V lookup: CDR1 SEHNR, CDR2 FQNEAQ (reference sequence). CDR3 length: 17 residues. The V and J ends lost 1 base and 0 bases, in that order; junction bases with no gene match: 7. The CDR3 protein is CASSLGSGGPRSYEQYF. CDR3 bases: TGTGCCAGCAGCTTAGGTAGCGGGGGCCCTCGCTCCTACGAGCAGTACTTC. The variable domain in full, with the rest retrieved from reference TRBV7-9 and TRBJ2-7, is DTGVSQNPRHKITKRGQNVTFRCDPISEHNRLYWYRQTLGQGPEFLTYFQNEAQLEKSRLLSDRFSAERPKGSFSTLEIQRTEQGDSAMYLCASSLGSGGPRSYEQYFGPGTRLTVT.